The clone carrying this TCR beta chain showed up just once. Germline assignment: CDR1 SGHNT and CDR2 YYREEE (reference sequence). The CDR3 is 14 amino acids. Germline trimming cut 4 bases from V and 2 bases from J; bases unmatched to any gene: 3. Sequencing was performed with immunoSEQ multiplex PCR; in TCRdb, only in-frame clones are kept and a portion is missing. The sample has 110,000 to 150,000 clones; 70% to 90% are singletons. This specimen comes from a study of blood T cell repertoires in COVID-19. The sequenced sample consisted of PBMCs or T cells enriched from blood (not recorded which). This chain joins TRBV5-4 and TRBJ2-5; 9 positions agree with TRBD2. The source of this sequence is a woman between 40 and 50 years old who had recovered from COVID-19. This CDR3 reads CASSPGLAQETQYF. The CDR3 coding sequence is TGTGCCAGCAGCCCGGGACTAGCTCAAGAGACCCAGTACTTC.